This T cell receptor (beta chain) was identified in a study of blood T cell repertoires in COVID-19. This clone was recorded only once. Data came from immunoSEQ multiplex PCR; TCRdb stores just in-frame clones and leaves some out. The profile shows about 140,000 clones, roughly 82% of them singletons. The TCR sequence derives from a man between 60 and 70 years old with active or convalescent COVID-19. Sequencing was carried out using peripheral blood.

CDR3 nucleotides: TGTGCCAGCAGCTTAGATGTGGGGGCGGTTGAAACTGAAGCTTTCTTT. It is translated as CASSLDVGAVETEAFF. The chain couples TRBV11-3 to TRBJ1-1; D may be TRBD1 (6 bases). Germline-derived CDR1 and CDR2 are SGHNT and YENEEA. The CDR3 has 16 residues. Trimming stripped 0 bases from V and 5 bases from J, with 16 bases between.